Below, 2 T cell receptor beta chains from the same sample are listed, as sequenced in a study of blood T cell repertoires in COVID-19. Sequenced by immunoSEQ multiplex PCR; TCRdb stores in-frame clones only, minus some. Here the sample spans approximately 46,000 clones, over 65% being singletons. Sequencing input: peripheral blood. The source of these receptors is a human donor in a cohort sampled during active COVID-19.

V gene TRBV5-1 combines with J gene TRBJ2-7; 7 positions match TRBD1. Trimming took 0 bases from V and 5 from J; bases not matched to a gene: 2. The CDR3 sequence is 13 residues long. CDR1 and CDR2 (germline): SGHRS, YFSETQ. CDR3 DNA sequence: TGCGCCAGCAGCTTGGGACAGGGCGACGAGCAGTACTTC. This gives the protein CASSLGQGDEQYF.

The J gene is TRBJ1-5, the V gene TRBV11-2, with D unclear. V was shortened by 0 bases and J by 4 bases, with 7 bases between the two germline ends. Germline V gene data show CDR1 as SGHAT and CDR2 as FQNNGV. CDR3 length: 14 residues. The DNA of the CDR3 is TGTGCCAGCAGCTTAGATCCAGGTAATCAGCCCCAGCATTTT. It is translated as CASSLDPGNQPQHF.